The clone carrying this T cell receptor beta chain was seen just once. Its specificity is unknown. The isolated RNA, all of it, was reverse transcribed, so expressed TCRB transcripts were what got sequenced. TCRdb's copy holds only in-frame clones and misses some; the assay was immunoSEQ multiplex PCR. Counted here are tens of thousands of clones, around 65% occurring once; the ten biggest clones make up 1.1%. These data are taken from a study of beta chain features in type 1 diabetes. CD45RO/CCR7/CD25/CD127/CD95/CD27 separated CD4+ naive, central memory, regulatory and stem cell-like memory cells by sorting. The CDR3 extends over 14 amino acids. Trimming took off 5 bases at V and 2 bases at J, with 12 bases between the two ends. Germline-derived CDR1 and CDR2 are MNHEY and SVGAGI. The study's findings and limits: Shorter TCRB CDR3s, moderately but significantly so, were found in Type 1 diabetes patients in all four CD4+ subsets. Possible PCR preference for shorter templates applied equally to patients and controls.

What was sequenced was stem cell memory CD4+ T cells from blood. The sequence came from a woman between 40 and 50 years old with type 1 diabetes. The chain combines TRBV6-5 with TRBJ1-2; D is uncertain. DNA of the CDR3: TGTGCCAGCAGTCAGGCCCTCGCAAACTATGGCTACACCTTC. This encodes CASSQALANYGYTF.